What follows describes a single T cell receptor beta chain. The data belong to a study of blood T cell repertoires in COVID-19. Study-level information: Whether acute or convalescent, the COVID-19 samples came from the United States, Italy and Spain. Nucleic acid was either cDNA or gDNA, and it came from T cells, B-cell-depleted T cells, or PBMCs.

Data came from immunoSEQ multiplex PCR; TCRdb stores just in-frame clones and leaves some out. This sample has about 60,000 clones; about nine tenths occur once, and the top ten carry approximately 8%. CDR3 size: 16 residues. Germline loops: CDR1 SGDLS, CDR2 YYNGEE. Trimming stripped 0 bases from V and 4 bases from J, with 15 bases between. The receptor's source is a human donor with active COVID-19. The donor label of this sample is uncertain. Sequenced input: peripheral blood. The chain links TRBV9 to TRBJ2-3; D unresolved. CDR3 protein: CASSVVDGLSADTQYF. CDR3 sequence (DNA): TGTGCCAGCAGCGTAGTTGACGGGTTATCCGCAGATACGCAGTATTTT.